The clone carrying this T cell receptor (beta chain) was counted between two and nine times. This record belongs to a study of blood T cell repertoires in COVID-19. Study in general: Sites across the United States, Italy and Spain contributed samples from acute and convalescent COVID-19.

The V end was cut by 7 bases, the J end by 3 bases, with 13 bases between. CDR3 length: 14 residues. The V gene's germline CDR1 is MNHEY and CDR2 SVGAGI. The protocol was immunoSEQ multiplex PCR, while the TCRdb copy is restricted to in-frame clones and leaves out a portion. The table shows 190,000 or so clones, with around 80% occurring only once. Sequenced sample: peripheral blood. The chain joins TRBV6-5 to TRBJ1-3, with D possibly TRBD1 on 6 matching bases. The sequence was collected from a man in his fifties or sixties with active or convalescent COVID-19. In DNA form, the CDR3 reads TGTGCCAGCAAGCGGGGGCCGAGTGGAAACACCATATATTTT. The encoded protein is CASKRGPSGNTIYF.